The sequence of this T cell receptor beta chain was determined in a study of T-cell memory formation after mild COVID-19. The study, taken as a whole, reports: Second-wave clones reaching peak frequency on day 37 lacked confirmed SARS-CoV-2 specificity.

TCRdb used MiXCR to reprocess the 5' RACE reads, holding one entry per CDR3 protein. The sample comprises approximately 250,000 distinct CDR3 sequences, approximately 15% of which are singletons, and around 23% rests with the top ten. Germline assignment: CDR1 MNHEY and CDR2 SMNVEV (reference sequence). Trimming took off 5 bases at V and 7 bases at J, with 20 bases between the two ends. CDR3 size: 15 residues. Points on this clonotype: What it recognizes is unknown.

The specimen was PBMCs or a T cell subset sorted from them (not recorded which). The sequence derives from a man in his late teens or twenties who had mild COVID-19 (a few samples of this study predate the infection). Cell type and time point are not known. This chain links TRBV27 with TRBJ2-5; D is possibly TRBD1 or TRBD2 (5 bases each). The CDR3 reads CASSPTPGRRATQYF. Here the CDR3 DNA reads TGTGCCAGCAGTCCCACCCCGGGACGGCGTGCGACCCAGTACTTC.